This T cell receptor (gamma chain) was found in a study of gammadelta T cells in human blood (TCRdb year 2020). Based on the germline V gene, the CDR1 and CDR2 sequences are VENAVY and YDSYNSRV. Inclusive of the bounding cysteine and phenylalanine, the CDR3 is 16 residues long. Only CDR3 DNA is held: 48 bases, read in frame from base 1. Trimmed from V: 0 bases; trimmed from J: 2 bases; junction bases lacking a gene match: 6. General study outcomes and caveats: In the study, polyclonal expansion of innate gamma-delta T cells immediately after birth was reported to appear to be driven by microbial exposure.

To prepare the library, RT-PCR was applied. Sequencing was carried out with an Illumina MiSeq. TCRdb called clones anew from the public reads via CATT; matching DNA rows were later pooled. In this sample the table shows 150 to 200 gamma-chain clones, 5% to 7% of which occur a single time. The ten biggest clones cover under 55% of the sample. By how much of the sample it makes up, this clone is hyperexpanded (1% or more). Its antigen specificity is not known. No base qualities exist here, and no much larger clone lies one base off it. The same CDR3 also results from other DNA sequences found in this sample.

The chain uses TRGV8 and TRGJP2. The TCR was taken from a human donor. The sequencing sample was made of non-Vgamma9Vdelta2 gamma-delta T cells from infant blood. DNA sequence: TGTGCCACCTGGGATAGGCGGAGGAGTAGTGATTGGATCAAGACGTTT. This is translated as CATWDRRRSSDWIKTF.